The T cell receptor beta chain described here comes from a study of beta chain features in type 1 diabetes. It was one heparinised blood draw, averaging roughly 120 mL, that each donor gave. V was clipped by 6 bases and J by 14 bases, with 11 bases between them. Germline V gene lookup returns CDR1 MNHNY and CDR2 SVGAGI (reference sequence). The CDR3 has 10 residues. The isolated RNA, all of it, was reverse transcribed, so expressed TCRB transcripts were what got sequenced. Libraries were prepared by immunoSEQ multiplex PCR; TCRdb keeps only in-frame clonotypes and omits some of them. The data contain about 620,000 clones, less than 20% of them singletons.

Material for sequencing was naive CD4+ T cells from blood. This TCR was sampled from a man between 18 and 29 years old in good health. The rearrangement links TRBV6-6 to TRBJ2-1; D is unclear. CDR3 sequence reads: CASSSGKEFF. As DNA, the CDR3 is TGTGCCAGCAGCTCAGGAAAAGAGTTCTTC.